This TCR beta chain was found in a study of shared clonotypes between healthy human individuals. Caucasian adults residing in Nashville, Tennessee made up all the donors. Into CD45RA+ naive and CD45RA-negative memory subsets, the CD4+ cells were split. Study-wide results and limits: Sequencing depth was a factor that was expected to affect clonotype sharing among donors.

Germline-derived CDR1 and CDR2 are SGHTA and FQGTGA. The CDR3 spans 17 residues. Trimming removed 2 bases from V and 4 bases from J; junction bases left unmatched: 7. Assay runs were performed at deep level. The method was immunoSEQ multiplex PCR; TCRdb's version includes in-frame clones alone and lacks a portion of them. Counted here are 1.6 million or so clones, approximately 96% occurring once; the ten biggest clones make up about 1%. As for this clone: No antigen is known for it.

The sample taken for sequencing was naive CD4+ T cells sorted from blood. Sample subset: CD45RA+ positively selected. The TCR originated in a man aged 25 to 45 in good health. V is TRBV7-3 and J is TRBJ2-1; 11 bases align to TRBD2. The CDR3, as DNA: TGTGCCAGCAGCTTAGGGCCCTGGACTAGCGGGTACAATGAGCAGTTCTTC. It translates to CASSLGPWTSGYNEQFF.